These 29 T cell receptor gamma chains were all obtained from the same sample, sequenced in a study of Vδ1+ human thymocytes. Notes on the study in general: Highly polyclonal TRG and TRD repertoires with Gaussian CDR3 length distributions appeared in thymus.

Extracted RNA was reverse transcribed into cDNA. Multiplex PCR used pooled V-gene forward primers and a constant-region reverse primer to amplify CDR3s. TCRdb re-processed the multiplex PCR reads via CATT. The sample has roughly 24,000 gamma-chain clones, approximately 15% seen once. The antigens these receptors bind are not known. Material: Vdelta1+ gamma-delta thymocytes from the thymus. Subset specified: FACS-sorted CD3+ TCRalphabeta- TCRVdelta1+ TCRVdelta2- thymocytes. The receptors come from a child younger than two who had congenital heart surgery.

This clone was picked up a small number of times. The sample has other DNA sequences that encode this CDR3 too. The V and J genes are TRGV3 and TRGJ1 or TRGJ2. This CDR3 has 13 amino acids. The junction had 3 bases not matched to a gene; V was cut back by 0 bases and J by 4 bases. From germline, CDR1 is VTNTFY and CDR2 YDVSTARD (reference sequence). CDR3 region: CATWDRLYYKKLF. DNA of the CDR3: TGTGCCACCTGGGACAGGCTATATTATAAGAAACTCTTT.

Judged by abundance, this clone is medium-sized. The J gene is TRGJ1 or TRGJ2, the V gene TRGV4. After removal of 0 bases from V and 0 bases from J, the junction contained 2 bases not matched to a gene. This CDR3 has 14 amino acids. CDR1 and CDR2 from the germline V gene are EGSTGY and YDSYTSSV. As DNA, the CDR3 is TGTGCCACCTGGGATGGGCAGAATTATTATAAGAAACTCTTT. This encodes CATWDGQNYYKKLF.

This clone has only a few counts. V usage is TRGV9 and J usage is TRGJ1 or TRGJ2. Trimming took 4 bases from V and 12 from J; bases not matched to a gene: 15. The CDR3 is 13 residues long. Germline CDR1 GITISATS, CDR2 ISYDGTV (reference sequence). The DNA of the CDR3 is TGTGCCTTGTGGGACCAAACCCCGAGGCGGAAACTCTTT. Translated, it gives CALWDQTPRRKLF.

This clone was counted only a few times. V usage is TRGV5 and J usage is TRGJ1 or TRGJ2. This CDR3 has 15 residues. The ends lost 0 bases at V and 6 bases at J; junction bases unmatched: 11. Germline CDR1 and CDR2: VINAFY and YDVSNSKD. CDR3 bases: TGTGCCACCTGGGACAGGCCGCGGGTGGGTTATAAGAAACTCTTT. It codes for CATWDRPRVGYKKLF.

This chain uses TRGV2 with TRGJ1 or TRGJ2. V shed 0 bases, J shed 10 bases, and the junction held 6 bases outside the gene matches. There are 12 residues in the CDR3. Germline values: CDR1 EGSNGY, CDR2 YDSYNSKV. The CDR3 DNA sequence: TGTGCCACCTGGGACGGGCATCGGAAGAAACTCTTT. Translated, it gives CATWDGHRKKLF.

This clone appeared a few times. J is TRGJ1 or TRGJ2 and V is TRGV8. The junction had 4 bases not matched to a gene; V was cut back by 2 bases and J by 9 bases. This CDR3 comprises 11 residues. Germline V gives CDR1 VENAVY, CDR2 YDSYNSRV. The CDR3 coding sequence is TGTGCCACCTGGGATACCTTTAAGAAACTCTTT. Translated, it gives CATWDTFKKLF.

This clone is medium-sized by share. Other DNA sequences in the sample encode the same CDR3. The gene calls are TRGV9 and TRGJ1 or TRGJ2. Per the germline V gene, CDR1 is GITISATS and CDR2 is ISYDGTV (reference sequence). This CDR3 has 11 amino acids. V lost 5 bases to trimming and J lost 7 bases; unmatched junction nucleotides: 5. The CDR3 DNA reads TGTGCCTTGTGGGTGGACTATAAGAAACTCTTT. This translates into CALWVDYKKLF.

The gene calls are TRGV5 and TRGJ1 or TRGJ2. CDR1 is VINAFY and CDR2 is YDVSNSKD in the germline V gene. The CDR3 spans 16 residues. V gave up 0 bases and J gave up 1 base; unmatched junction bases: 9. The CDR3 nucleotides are TGTGCCACCTGGGACAGGCTCAAGAACAATTATTATAAGAAACTCTTT. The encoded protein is CATWDRLKNNYYKKLF.

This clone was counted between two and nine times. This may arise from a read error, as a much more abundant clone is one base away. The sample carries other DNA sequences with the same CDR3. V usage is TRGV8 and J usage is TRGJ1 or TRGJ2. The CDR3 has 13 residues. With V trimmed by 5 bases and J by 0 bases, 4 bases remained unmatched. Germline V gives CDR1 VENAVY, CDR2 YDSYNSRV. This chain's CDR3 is CATWGRNYYKKLF. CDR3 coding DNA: TGTGCCACCTGGGGCAGGAATTATTATAAGAAACTCTTT.

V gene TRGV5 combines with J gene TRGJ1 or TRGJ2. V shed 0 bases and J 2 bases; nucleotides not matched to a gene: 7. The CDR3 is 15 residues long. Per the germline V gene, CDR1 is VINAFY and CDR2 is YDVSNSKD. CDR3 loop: CATWDRRPHYYKKLF. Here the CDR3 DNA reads TGTGCCACCTGGGACAGGCGTCCGCATTATTATAAGAAACTCTTT.

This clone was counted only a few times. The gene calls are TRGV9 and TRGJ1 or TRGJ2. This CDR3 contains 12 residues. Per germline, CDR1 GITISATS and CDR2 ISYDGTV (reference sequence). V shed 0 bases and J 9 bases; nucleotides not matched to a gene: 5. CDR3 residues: CALWEVVSKKLF. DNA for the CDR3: TGTGCCTTGTGGGAGGTGGTTTCTAAGAAACTCTTT.

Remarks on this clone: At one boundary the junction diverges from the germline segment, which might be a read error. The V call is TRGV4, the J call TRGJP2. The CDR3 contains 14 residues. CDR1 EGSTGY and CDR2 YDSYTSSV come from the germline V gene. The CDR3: CATWNGTPLRIKTF. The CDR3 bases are TGTGCCACCTGGAATGGGACTCCGCTACGGATCAAGACGTTT.

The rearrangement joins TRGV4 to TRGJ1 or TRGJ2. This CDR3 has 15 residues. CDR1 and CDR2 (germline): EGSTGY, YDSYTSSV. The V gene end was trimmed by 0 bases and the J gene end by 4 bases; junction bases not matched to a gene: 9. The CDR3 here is CATWDGPGSYYKKLF. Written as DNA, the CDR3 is TGTGCCACCTGGGATGGGCCTGGATCGTATTATAAGAAACTCTTT.

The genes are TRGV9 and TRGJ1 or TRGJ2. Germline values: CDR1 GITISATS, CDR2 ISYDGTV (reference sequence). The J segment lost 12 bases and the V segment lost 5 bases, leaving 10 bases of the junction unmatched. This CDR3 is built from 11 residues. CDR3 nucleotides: TGTGCCTTGTGGGCTGATTGGGGGAAACTCTTT. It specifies CALWADWGKLF.

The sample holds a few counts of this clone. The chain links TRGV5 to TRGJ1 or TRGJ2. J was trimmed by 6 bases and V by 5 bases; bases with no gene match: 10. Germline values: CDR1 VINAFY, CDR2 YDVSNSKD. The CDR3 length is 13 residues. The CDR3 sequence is CATWGTHCYKKLF. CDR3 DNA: TGTGCCACCTGGGGCACCCATTGTTATAAGAAACTCTTT.

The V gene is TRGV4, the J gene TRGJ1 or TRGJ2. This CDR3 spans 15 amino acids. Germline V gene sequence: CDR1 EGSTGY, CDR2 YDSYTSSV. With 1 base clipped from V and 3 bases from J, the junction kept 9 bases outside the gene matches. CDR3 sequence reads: CATWDGRGIYYKKLF. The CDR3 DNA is TGTGCCACCTGGGATGGAAGGGGGATTTATTATAAGAAACTCTTT.

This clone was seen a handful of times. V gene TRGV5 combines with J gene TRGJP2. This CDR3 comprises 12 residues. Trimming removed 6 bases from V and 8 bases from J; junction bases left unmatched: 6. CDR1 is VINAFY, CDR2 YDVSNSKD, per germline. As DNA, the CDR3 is TGTGCCACCTGGCTGGGCGATTGGATCAAGACGTTT. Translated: CATWLGDWIKTF.

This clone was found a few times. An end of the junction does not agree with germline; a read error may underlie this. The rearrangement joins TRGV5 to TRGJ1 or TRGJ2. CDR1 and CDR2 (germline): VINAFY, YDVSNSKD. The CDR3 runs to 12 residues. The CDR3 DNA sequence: TGTGCCACCTGGGACGGGAATTACAAGAAACTCTTT. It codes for CATWDGNYKKLF.

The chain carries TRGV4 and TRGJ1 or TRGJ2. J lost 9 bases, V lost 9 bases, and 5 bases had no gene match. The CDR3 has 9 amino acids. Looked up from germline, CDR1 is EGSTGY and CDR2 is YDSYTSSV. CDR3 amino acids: CATLGKKLF. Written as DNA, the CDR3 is TGTGCCACCCTGGGTAAGAAACTCTTT.

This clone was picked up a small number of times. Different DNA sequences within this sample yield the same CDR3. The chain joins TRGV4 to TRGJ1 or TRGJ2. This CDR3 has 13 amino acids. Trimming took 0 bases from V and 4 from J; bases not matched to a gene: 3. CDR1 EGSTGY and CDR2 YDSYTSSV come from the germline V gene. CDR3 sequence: CATWDGLYYKKLF. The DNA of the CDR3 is TGTGCCACCTGGGATGGGCTCTATTATAAGAAACTCTTT.

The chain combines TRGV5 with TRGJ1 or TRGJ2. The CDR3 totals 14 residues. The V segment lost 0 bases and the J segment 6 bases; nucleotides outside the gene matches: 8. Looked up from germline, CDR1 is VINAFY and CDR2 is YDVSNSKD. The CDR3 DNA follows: TGTGCCACCTGGGACAGGCGAAGCCGTTATAAGAAACTCTTT. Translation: CATWDRRSRYKKLF.

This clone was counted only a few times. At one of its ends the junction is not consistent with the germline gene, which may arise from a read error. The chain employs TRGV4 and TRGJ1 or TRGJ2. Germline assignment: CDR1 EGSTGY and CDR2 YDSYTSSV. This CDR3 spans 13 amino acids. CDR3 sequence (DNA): TGTGCCACCTGGAATGGCCCGACCAATAAGAAACTCTTT. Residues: CATWNGPTNKKLF.

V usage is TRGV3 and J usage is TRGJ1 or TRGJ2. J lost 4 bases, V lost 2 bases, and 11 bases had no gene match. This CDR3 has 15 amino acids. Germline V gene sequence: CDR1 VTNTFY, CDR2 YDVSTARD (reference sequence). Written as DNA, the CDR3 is TGTGCCACCTGGGACAAGCATGATGACTATTATAAGAAACTCTTT. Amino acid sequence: CATWDKHDDYYKKLF.

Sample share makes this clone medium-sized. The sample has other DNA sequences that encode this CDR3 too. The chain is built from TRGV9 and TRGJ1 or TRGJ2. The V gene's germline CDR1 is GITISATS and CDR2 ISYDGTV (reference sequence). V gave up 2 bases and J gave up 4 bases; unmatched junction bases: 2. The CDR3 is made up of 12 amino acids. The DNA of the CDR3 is TGTGCCTTGTGGGAGGCCTATTATAAGAAACTCTTT. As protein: CALWEAYYKKLF.

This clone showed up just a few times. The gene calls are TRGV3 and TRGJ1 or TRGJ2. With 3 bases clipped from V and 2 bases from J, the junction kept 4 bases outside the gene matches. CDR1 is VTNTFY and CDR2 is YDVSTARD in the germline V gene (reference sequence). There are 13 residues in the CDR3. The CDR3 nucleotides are TGTGCCACCTGGGACGTTCATTATTATAAGAAACTCTTT. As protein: CATWDVHYYKKLF.

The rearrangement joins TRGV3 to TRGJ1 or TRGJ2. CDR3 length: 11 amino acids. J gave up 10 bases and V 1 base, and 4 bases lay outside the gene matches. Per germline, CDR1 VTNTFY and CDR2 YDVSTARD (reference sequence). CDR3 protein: CATWDSTKKLF. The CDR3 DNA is TGTGCCACCTGGGACAGTACGAAGAAACTCTTT.

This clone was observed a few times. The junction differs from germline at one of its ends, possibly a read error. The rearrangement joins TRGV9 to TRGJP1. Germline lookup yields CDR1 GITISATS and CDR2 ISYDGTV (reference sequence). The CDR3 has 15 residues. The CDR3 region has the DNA TGTGCCTTGTGGGAGGTTTATACCACTGGTTGGTTAAAGATATTT. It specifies CALWEVYTTGWLKIF.

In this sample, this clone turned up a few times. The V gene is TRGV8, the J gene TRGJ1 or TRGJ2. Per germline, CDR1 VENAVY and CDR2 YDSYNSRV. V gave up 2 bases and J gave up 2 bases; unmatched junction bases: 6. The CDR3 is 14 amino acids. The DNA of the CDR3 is TGTGCCACCTGGGATACCACGGATTATTATAAGAAACTCTTT. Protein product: CATWDTTDYYKKLF.

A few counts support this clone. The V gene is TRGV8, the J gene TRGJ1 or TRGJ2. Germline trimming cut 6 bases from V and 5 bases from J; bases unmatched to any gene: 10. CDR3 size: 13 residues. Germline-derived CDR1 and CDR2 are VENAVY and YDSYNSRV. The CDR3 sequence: CATWNGRNYKKLF. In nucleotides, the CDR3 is TGTGCCACCTGGAATGGGCGGAATTATAAGAAACTCTTT.